This T cell receptor beta chain originates from a study of T cell responses to AZD1222 COVID-19 vaccine. Points from the study as a whole: Recipients of AZD1222 seropositive at baseline numbered only 5 or 6.

Here immunoSEQ multiplex PCR was the method, and the copy in TCRdb shows in-frame clones only, minus some. Of 150,000 to 180,000 clones in the sample, 70% to 90% were seen once. Of note for this clone: What it recognizes is unknown.

From germline, CDR1 is MNHNY and CDR2 SVGAGI (reference sequence). The V end was cut by 6 bases, the J end by 1 base, with 29 bases between. This CDR3 comprises 20 residues. This chain uses TRBV6-6 with TRBJ2-3; a possible D gene is TRBD1 (6 bases). The sequence was obtained from an adult in good health. Sequenced material: peripheral blood, taken on day 0 of MenACWY control vaccination. The CDR3 DNA sequence: TGTGCCAGCAGCCCACGGAATACAGGGAAATTGAGTGGACGCACAGATACGCAGTATTTT. Encoded protein: CASSPRNTGKLSGRTDTQYF.